This T cell receptor beta chain came from a study of blood T cells in healthy people across ages. The CDR3 loop spans 18 amino acids. Trimming took 7 bases from V and 4 from J; bases not matched to a gene: 12. The authors ran a second PCR of about 6 to 11 cycles using a sample-barcoded 5' primer and a J-beta primer mix. TCRdb recomputed calls from the 5' RACE reads with MiXCR, one row per CDR3 protein. The sample holds about 810,000 distinct CDR3 sequences, roughly 40% seen once. The sequence derives from a man aged 18 to 35 in good health. The chain links TRBV12-3 or TRBV12-4 to TRBJ2-3; 15 nucleotides align to TRBD2. The source material was blood. The CDR3 is CASKGLAGGLFKADTQYF. The CDR3 DNA sequence: TGTGCCAGCAAAGGACTAGCGGGGGGGCTTTTCAAAGCAGATACGCAGTATTTT.